Below, 28 T cell receptor beta chains from the same sample are listed, as sequenced in a study of CD8 T cells in Susac syndrome. Random-hexamer reverse transcription was applied to about 0.5 to 1 ug RNA. Via MiXCR, TCRdb re-called the immunoSEQ multiplex PCR reads, giving one row per CDR3 protein. This sample has 70,000 to 100,000 distinct CDR3 sequences, with approximately 96% found just once. The sample was CD8+ T cells from PBMCs. These receptor sequences come from a human donor with Susac syndrome.

The chain is built from TRBV19 and TRBJ1-5; D remains ambiguous. Germline V gene lookup returns CDR1 LNHDA and CDR2 SQIVND (reference sequence). The CDR3 consists of 14 residues. Between the trimmed V and J ends, which lost 8 bases and 5 bases, there was a span of 16 bases. The CDR3 loop reads CASLLTASDQPQHF. In DNA form, the CDR3 reads TGTGCCAGTTTGTTGACTGCAAGCGATCAGCCCCAGCATTTT.

This chain links TRBV5-1 with TRBJ2-1, with 9 bases aligning to TRBD2. V gave up 4 bases and J gave up 8 bases; unmatched junction bases: 7. The CDR3 has 14 residues. CDR1 SGHRS and CDR2 YFSETQ come from the germline V gene. The CDR3 coding sequence is TGCGCCAGCAGCCCACTCCGGACTAGCGATGAGCAGTTCTTC. The encoded protein is CASSPLRTSDEQFF.

The rearrangement joins TRBV20-1 to TRBJ1-2; D might be TRBD1 (6 bases). CDR3 length: 13 residues. V lost 5 bases, J lost 5 bases, and 15 bases lay in between. Looked up from germline, CDR1 is DFQATT and CDR2 is SNEGSKA (reference sequence). CDR3 bases: TGCAGTGCTGCCCAGGGGCCTACATATGGCTACACCTTC. As protein: CSAAQGPTYGYTF.

This clonotype has just one count. The chain carries TRBV30 and TRBJ1-2; maybe TRBD1 (5 bases). In germline, CDR1 is GTSNPN, CDR2 SVGIG (reference sequence). V gave up 3 bases and J gave up 6 bases, with 5 bases separating them. The CDR3 has 10 amino acids. The CDR3 DNA reads TGTGCCTGGAGAGGGGATGGCTACACCTTC. Translation gives CAWRGDGYTF.

CDR3: CATSTRGGEQYF. In nucleotides, the CDR3 is TGTGCCACCAGCACACGGGGAGGTGAGCAGTACTTC. The chain employs TRBV15 and TRBJ2-7, with D possibly TRBD2 on 6 matching bases. Between the trimmed V and J ends, which lost 4 bases and 7 bases, there was a span of 11 bases. Germline CDR1 LNHNV, CDR2 YYDKDF (reference sequence). There are 12 residues in the CDR3.

DNA for the CDR3: TGCAGTGCTAGAGATTCGTTAAGGACTAACTATGGCTACACCTTC. Amino acids: CSARDSLRTNYGYTF. V and J are TRBV20-1 and TRBJ1-2; D is unresolved. CDR1 and CDR2 from the germline V gene are DFQATT and SNEGSKA (reference sequence). The CDR3 loop spans 15 amino acids. The V and J ends lost 0 bases and 0 bases respectively, with 11 bases between them.

V usage is TRBV3-1 and J usage is TRBJ1-1; a possible D gene is TRBD1 (5 bases). Germline V gene lookup returns CDR1 LGHDT and CDR2 YNNKEL (reference sequence). CDR3 length equals 15 residues. V lost 1 base and J lost 7, with 16 bases in between. The DNA for the CDR3 is TGTGCCAGCAGCCAAGGTCGGAGGGGATTCCATGAAGCTTTCTTT. Protein: CASSQGRRGFHEAFF.

This chain joins TRBV7-8 and TRBJ2-3; maybe TRBD1 (5 bases). The germline gives CDR1 SGHVS, CDR2 FQNEAQ. Trimming removed 5 bases at V and 2 bases at J, with 17 bases between. The CDR3 loop spans 16 amino acids. The CDR3 sequence: CASSQNRQTYTDTQYF. The CDR3 DNA is TGTGCCAGCAGCCAAAATAGACAGACCTACACAGATACGCAGTATTTT. Variable domain in full (rest from reference TRBV7-8 and TRBJ2-3): GAGVSQSPRYKVAKRGQDVALRCDPISGHVSLFWYQQALGQGPEFLTYFQNEAQLDKSGLPSDRFFAERPEGSVSTLKIQRTQQEDSAVYLCASSQNRQTYTDTQYFGPGTRLTVL.

This chain joins TRBV6-2 or TRBV6-3 and TRBJ2-2, with D perhaps TRBD2 (5 bases). Germline V gives CDR1 MNHEY, CDR2 SVGEGT. Trimming stripped 6 bases from V and 1 base from J, with 15 bases between. This CDR3 comprises 16 residues. The CDR3 protein is CASSYSFGLNTGELFF. In nucleotides, the CDR3 is TGTGCCAGCAGCTACAGCTTCGGACTGAACACCGGGGAGCTGTTTTTT.

This rearrangement joins TRBV6-2 or TRBV6-3 to TRBJ1-2; D is perhaps TRBD1 (6 bases). The V gene's germline CDR1 is MNHEY and CDR2 SVGEGT. V dropped 7 bases and J dropped 8 bases, with 17 bases sitting between them. The CDR3 sequence is 13 residues long. For the CDR3, the DNA is TGTGCCAGCACCCCATCGTGGACAGTAGGCTACACCTTC. This encodes CASTPSWTVGYTF.

The chain has TRBV20-1 and TRBJ2-1; the match to TRBD2 covers 10 bases. This CDR3 is 17 amino acids long. Germline CDR1 reads DFQATT; CDR2 reads SNEGSKA (reference sequence). After removal of 0 bases from V and 4 bases from J, the junction contained 9 bases not matched to a gene. The CDR3 loop is CSARDLLAGEIYNEQFF. DNA for the CDR3: TGCAGTGCTAGAGATCTTCTAGCGGGGGAGATATACAATGAGCAGTTCTTC.

The chain uses TRBV5-1 and TRBJ2-5, with D possibly TRBD1 on 6 matching bases. The CDR3 sequence is 14 residues long. CDR1 is SGHRS, CDR2 YFSETQ, per germline. V lost 2 bases and J 5 bases, leaving 13 bases between the germline ends. Here the CDR3 DNA reads TGCGCCAGCAGCTTCAGGGGTACAATGGAGACCCAGTACTTC. As protein: CASSFRGTMETQYF.

This chain connects TRBV29-1 to TRBJ2-7, with 12 positions matching TRBD1. The CDR3 loop spans 13 amino acids. Looked up from germline, CDR1 is SQVTM and CDR2 is ANQGSEA. V dropped 7 bases and J dropped 6; count of bases not matched to a gene: 7. The CDR3 region is CSATGTGGAEQYF. The CDR3 DNA reads TGCAGCGCAACCGGGACAGGGGGCGCCGAGCAGTACTTC.

This rearrangement joins TRBV3-1 to TRBJ1-1; 9 bases map to TRBD1. This CDR3 comprises 18 residues. The germline CDR1 and CDR2 sequences are LGHDT and YNNKEL (reference sequence). The ends lost 1 base at V and 5 bases at J; junction bases unmatched: 14. The CDR3 coding sequence is TGTGCCAGCAGCCAAGGCGTAGGAGGGACAGGGTTTCGAACTGAAGCTTTCTTT. Its translation: CASSQGVGGTGFRTEAFF.

The gene calls are TRBV6-2 or TRBV6-3 and TRBJ2-7; no firm D call. Per the germline V gene, CDR1 is MNHEY and CDR2 is SVGEGT. This CDR3 spans 11 amino acids. V lost 2 bases to trimming and J lost 3 bases, with 2 bases between them. The CDR3 region has the DNA TGTGCCAGCAGTTACGTCTACGAGCAGTACTTC. Translated: CASSYVYEQYF.

The chain links TRBV4-1 to TRBJ1-5; D unresolved. The length of the CDR3 is 15 residues. V was pared by 0 bases and J by 4 bases, with 10 bases between. Germline lookup yields CDR1 MGHRA and CDR2 YSYEKL. The CDR3 region is CASSQDNGVNQPQHF. The CDR3, as DNA: TGCGCCAGCAGCCAAGATAACGGGGTTAATCAGCCCCAGCATTTT.

The chain has TRBV7-2 and TRBJ2-3, with 9 bases fitting TRBD1. V gave up 5 bases and J gave up 5 bases; unmatched junction bases: 8. The CDR3 is 15 residues long. The germline V gene has CDR1 SGHTA and CDR2 FQGNSA. CDR3 nucleotides: TGTGCCAGCAGCACTGGGGACAGGGCCCAAGATACGCAGTATTTT. This sequence encodes CASSTGDRAQDTQYF.

J is TRBJ1-2 and V is TRBV12-3 or TRBV12-4; D gene ambiguous. The CDR3 has 13 residues. The V end lost 6 bases, the J end lost 5 bases, and 13 bases lay between the germline ends. The CDR3 sequence is CASRHSAEYGYTF. The CDR3 DNA reads as TGTGCCAGCAGGCACAGTGCGGAGTATGGCTACACCTTC.

This rearrangement joins TRBV30 to TRBJ2-1; 9 nucleotides line up with TRBD2. The CDR3 runs to 15 residues. V lost 2 bases and J lost 4; bases outside the gene matches: 6. Germline CDR1 and CDR2: GTSNPN and SVGIG (reference sequence). The CDR3 DNA reads as TGTGCCTGGAGTCCAGCTAGCGGGGAGTACAATGAGCAGTTCTTC. This gives the protein CAWSPASGEYNEQFF.

CDR3 sequence: CASSRAKDYGYTF. As DNA, the CDR3 is TGTGCCAGCAGCCGGGCCAAGGACTATGGCTACACCTTC. The V and J genes are TRBV3-1 and TRBJ1-2; no clear D gene. Looked up from germline, CDR1 is LGHDT and CDR2 is YNNKEL (reference sequence). Trimming removed 4 bases from V and 3 bases from J, with 9 bases in between. The length of the CDR3 is 13 residues. The complete variable domain, with remaining parts taken from reference TRBV3-1 and TRBJ1-2, reads DTAVSQTPKYLVTQMGNDKSIKCEQNLGHDTMYWYKQDSKKFLKIMFSYNNKELIINETVPNRFSPKSPDKAHLNLHINSLELGDSAVYFCASSRAKDYGYTFGSGTRLTVV.

This chain uses TRBV19 with TRBJ2-7; D may be TRBD1 or TRBD2 (5 bases each). The CDR3 loop spans 14 amino acids. Between the trimmed V and J ends, which lost 1 base and 5 bases, there was a span of 12 bases. CDR1 and CDR2 from the germline V gene are LNHDA and SQIVND (reference sequence). The CDR3 DNA is TGTGCCAGTAGTATAGGGTCCGGGGACGACGAGCAGTACTTC. Translated: CASSIGSGDDEQYF.

The chain links TRBV20-1 to TRBJ2-7, with D perhaps assigned TRBD1 or TRBD2 (5 bases each). Trimming removed 6 bases at V and 3 bases at J, with 18 bases between. The CDR3 runs to 14 residues. Germline V lookup: CDR1 DFQATT, CDR2 SNEGSKA (reference sequence). CDR3 nucleotide sequence: TGCAGTGCCGTCCAGGGACGGCAAGACTACGAGCAGTACTTC. Translated: CSAVQGRQDYEQYF.

The chain is built from TRBV12-3 or TRBV12-4 and TRBJ1-2; no definite D call. Trimming cost V 4 bases and J 5 bases, with 17 bases left between them. This CDR3 has 15 amino acids. The DNA for the CDR3 is TGTGCCAGCAGTTCCCTGGGGTTGGGGTCATATGGCTACACCTTC. Its protein product is CASSSLGLGSYGYTF.

V gene TRBV20-1 combines with J gene TRBJ2-7; TRBD1 aligns across 10 bases. V lost 3 bases, J lost 1 base, and 3 bases stayed unmatched. The germline gives CDR1 DFQATT, CDR2 SNEGSKA (reference sequence). This CDR3 is built from 14 residues. DNA of the CDR3: TGCAGTGCTAGGGGGACAGGGGAATCCTACGAGCAGTACTTC. Its protein product is CSARGTGESYEQYF.

The chain joins TRBV29-1 to TRBJ2-7, with 10 bases matching TRBD2. V shed 7 bases, J shed 4 bases, and the junction held 7 bases outside the gene matches. In germline, CDR1 is SQVTM, CDR2 ANQGSEA. The CDR3 runs to 13 residues. The CDR3 coding sequence is TGCAGCGCTATACTAGCGGGGCGGTACGAGCAGTACTTC. It encodes CSAILAGRYEQYF.

The chain is built from TRBV30 and TRBJ1-6; unclear D gene. CDR3 size: 17 residues. Germline V gene lookup returns CDR1 GTSNPN and CDR2 SVGIG (reference sequence). V shed 1 base and J shed 0 bases, with 13 bases lying between them. The CDR3 loop reads CAWSGRQSPSYNSPLHF. DNA of the CDR3: TGTGCCTGGAGTGGTCGACAAAGTCCCTCCTATAATTCACCCCTCCACTTT.

This clonotype showed up just once. This chain connects TRBV11-2 to TRBJ2-1, with 8 bases that match TRBD1. From germline, CDR1 is SGHAT and CDR2 FQNNGV. The CDR3 covers 13 residues. V lost 6 bases and J lost 9; bases outside the gene matches: 7. This chain's CDR3 is CASRYGQGSEQFF. CDR3 nucleotides: TGTGCCAGCAGATATGGACAGGGAAGTGAGCAGTTCTTC.

The chain employs TRBV24-1 and TRBJ2-5; weak D call: TRBD2 (6 bases). V lost 9 bases and J 1 base, leaving 14 bases between the germline ends. CDR3 length equals 14 residues. Looked up from germline, CDR1 is KGHDR and CDR2 is SFDVKD. CDR3 DNA: TGTGCCACCCAGGGAGGAGTAGCCCAAGAGACCCAGTACTTC. Protein: CATQGGVAQETQYF.